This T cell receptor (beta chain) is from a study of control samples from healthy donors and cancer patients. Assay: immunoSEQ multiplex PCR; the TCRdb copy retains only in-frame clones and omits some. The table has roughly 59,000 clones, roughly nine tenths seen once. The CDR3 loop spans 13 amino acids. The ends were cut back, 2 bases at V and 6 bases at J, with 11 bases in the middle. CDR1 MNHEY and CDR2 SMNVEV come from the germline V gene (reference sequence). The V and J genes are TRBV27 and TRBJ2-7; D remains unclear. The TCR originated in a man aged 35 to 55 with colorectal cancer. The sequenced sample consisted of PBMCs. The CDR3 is CASSLPTGCEQYF. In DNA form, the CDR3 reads TGTGCCAGCAGTTTACCCACTGGGTGCGAGCAGTACTTC.